Following are 22 T cell receptor beta chains from one sample sequenced in a study of blood T cell repertoires in COVID-19. Here immunoSEQ multiplex PCR was the method, and the copy in TCRdb shows in-frame clones only, minus some. The repertoire includes some 120,000 clones, approximately 80% of them detected once, and under 11% sits in the top ten. Sequencing used peripheral blood. These receptors were taken from a human donor in a cohort sampled during active COVID-19.

This clone was counted a single time. V usage is TRBV19 and J usage is TRBJ1-1, with 11 bases matching TRBD1. The CDR3 loop spans 17 amino acids. Germline loops: CDR1 LNHDA, CDR2 SQIVND (reference sequence). V was clipped by 5 bases and J by 5 bases; unmatched bases: 13. The CDR3 DNA reads as TGTGCCAGTAGTCCTCGTCCCGGGACAGGGGGAGGGACTGAAGCTTTCTTT. Encoded protein: CASSPRPGTGGGTEAFF. The full variable domain, its missing parts supplied by reference TRBV19 and TRBJ1-1, is DGGITQSPKYLFRKEGQNVTLSCEQNLNHDAMYWYRQDPGQGLRLIYYSQIVNDFQKGDIAEGYSVSREKKESFPLTVTSAQKNPTAFYLCASSPRPGTGGGTEAFFGQGTRLTVV.

The gene calls are TRBV20-1 and TRBJ1-5; D is perhaps TRBD1 (6 bases). Germline CDR1 DFQATT, CDR2 SNEGSKA (reference sequence). The CDR3 extends over 14 amino acids. V dropped 3 bases and J dropped 5 bases, with 14 bases sitting between them. Here the CDR3 reads CSASLTGRYQPQHF. For the CDR3, the DNA is TGCAGTGCTAGTTTGACAGGCAGGTATCAGCCCCAGCATTTT.

The chain couples TRBV2 to TRBJ2-2, with 11 bases identical to TRBD2. With 6 bases clipped from V and 5 bases from J, the junction kept 8 bases outside the gene matches. This CDR3 is 16 amino acids long. Germline V gene data show CDR1 as SNHLY and CDR2 as FYNNEI. CDR3 loop: CASRPKTSGNTGELFF. The DNA for the CDR3 is TGTGCCAGCAGACCCAAGACTAGCGGGAATACCGGGGAGCTGTTTTTT.

This chain's CDR3 is CASSQDREYTQYF. The CDR3 DNA reads TGTGCCAGCAGCCAGGACAGGGAATATACGCAGTATTTT. The chain has TRBV5-4 and TRBJ2-3, with TRBD1 matching over 8 bases. J was trimmed by 7 bases and V by 4 bases; bases with no gene match: 5. The length of the CDR3 is 13 residues. The germline V gene has CDR1 SGHNT and CDR2 YYREEE (reference sequence).

The rearrangement joins TRBV6-5 to TRBJ1-6, with D maybe TRBD1 (5 bases). The CDR3 has 15 amino acids. The germline V gene encodes CDR1 MNHEY and CDR2 SVGAGI. Trimming removed 6 bases at V and 7 bases at J, with 16 bases between. DNA for the CDR3: TGTGCCAGCAGCCCCCGGAGGAGGGGAAATTCACCCCTCCACTTT. It specifies CASSPRRRGNSPLHF.

V usage is TRBV30 and J usage is TRBJ1-2; maybe TRBD1 (5 bases). V was cut by 6 bases and J by 1 base, with 9 bases left in between. There are 12 residues in the CDR3. Germline loops: CDR1 GTSNPN, CDR2 SVGIG (reference sequence). The CDR3 region is CACRGVNYGYTF. CDR3 DNA: TGTGCCTGTCGGGGGGTTAACTATGGCTACACCTTC.

This chain joins TRBV18 and TRBJ2-2; 9 bases agree with TRBD1. Germline V gene data show CDR1 as KGHSH and CDR2 as LQKENI. This CDR3 is 15 amino acids long. The J segment lost 0 bases and the V segment lost 4 bases, leaving 0 bases of the junction unmatched. The CDR3: CASSRTGANTGELFF. CDR3 in DNA: TGTGCCAGCTCACGGACAGGGGCGAACACCGGGGAGCTGTTTTTT.

The chain links TRBV5-6 to TRBJ2-1, with 10 bases aligning to TRBD2. V gave up 2 bases and J gave up 6 bases; unmatched junction bases: 8. The length of the CDR3 is 16 residues. Germline CDR1 is SGHDT and CDR2 is YYEEEE. The CDR3 loop reads CASSFFVVAGGNEQFF. The CDR3, as DNA: TGTGCCAGCAGCTTTTTTGTGGTAGCGGGAGGCAATGAGCAGTTCTTC.

The chain recombines TRBV13 with TRBJ2-7; 10 bases line up with TRBD1. The CDR3 contains 18 residues. J gave up 3 bases and V 6 bases, and 17 bases lay outside the gene matches. Germline values: CDR1 PRHDT, CDR2 FYEKMQ (reference sequence). The CDR3 coding sequence is TGTGCCAGCAGTTTTCAATATTCTCCGGGACAGGGGAACTACGAGCAGTACTTC. This codes for CASSFQYSPGQGNYEQYF.

V gene TRBV7-9 combines with J gene TRBJ2-1, with D perhaps TRBD1 (6 bases). This CDR3 is built from 14 residues. V lost 5 bases and J 8 bases, leaving 16 bases between the germline ends. Per germline, CDR1 SEHNR and CDR2 FQNEAQ (reference sequence). The CDR3 coding sequence is TGTGCCAGCAGCCAAACAGGGACCGCAGATGAGCAGTTCTTC. Protein product: CASSQTGTADEQFF.

This clone was observed a few times. This chain joins TRBV9 and TRBJ1-5, with a possible D match to TRBD1 (6 bases). CDR1 is SGDLS, CDR2 YYNGEE, per germline. V was shortened by 3 bases and J by 7 bases, with 17 bases between the two germline ends. This CDR3 has 15 residues. CDR3 protein: CASSASPGAEQPQHF. The DNA of the CDR3 is TGTGCCAGCAGCGCGTCACCAGGGGCAGAGCAGCCCCAGCATTTT.

This chain uses TRBV6-6 with TRBJ1-5; tentatively, D is TRBD1 (6 bases). The CDR3 consists of 15 residues. The germline CDR1 and CDR2 sequences are MNHNY and SVGAGI (reference sequence). The V end was cut by 8 bases, the J end by 5 bases, with 19 bases between. The CDR3 is CASFAGGGLDQPQHF. CDR3 DNA sequence: TGTGCCAGCTTTGCCGGTGGGGGCTTGGATCAGCCCCAGCATTTT.

The CDR3 region is CASSLGLVAGDEQFF. The DNA of the CDR3 is TGTGCCAGCAGCTTAGGACTAGTGGCGGGAGATGAGCAGTTCTTC. This chain links TRBV7-8 with TRBJ2-1, with 7 bases aligning to TRBD2. With 1 base clipped from V and 8 bases from J, the junction kept 8 bases outside the gene matches. The CDR3 extends over 15 amino acids. Germline values: CDR1 SGHVS, CDR2 FQNEAQ.

The V call is TRBV5-1, the J call TRBJ2-7; 9 bases map to TRBD1. This CDR3 has 14 residues. The V segment lost 4 bases and the J segment 3 bases; nucleotides outside the gene matches: 5. The germline gives CDR1 SGHRS, CDR2 YFSETQ. The CDR3 is CASSAGQGLYEQYF. The DNA of the CDR3 is TGCGCCAGCAGCGCGGGACAGGGTCTCTACGAGCAGTACTTC.

This chain joins TRBV19 and TRBJ1-6, with 10 nucleotides matching TRBD1. The trim removed 5 bases at V and 8 bases at J, leaving 3 bases unmatched. This CDR3 has 14 residues. Looked up from germline, CDR1 is LNHDA and CDR2 is SQIVND (reference sequence). The CDR3 protein is CASSLGQGDSPLHF. Here the CDR3 DNA reads TGTGCCAGTAGTCTAGGACAGGGGGATTCACCCCTCCACTTT.

DNA for the CDR3: TGTGCCAGCTCATCCGGGACTAGTAATGAGCAGTTCTTC. Protein product: CASSSGTSNEQFF. The genes are TRBV18 and TRBJ2-1; 8 bases map to TRBD2. V shed 5 bases, J shed 7 bases, and the junction held 4 bases outside the gene matches. CDR1 KGHSH and CDR2 LQKENI come from the germline V gene. This CDR3 region has 13 residues.

The count of this clone is one. This CDR3 reads CATGQGNYGYTF. For the CDR3, the DNA is TGTGCCACAGGACAGGGTAACTATGGCTACACCTTC. The genes are TRBV24-1 and TRBJ1-2; 8 bases map to TRBD1. V shed 10 bases, J shed 1 base, and the junction held 1 base outside the gene matches. The germline gives CDR1 KGHDR, CDR2 SFDVKD. CDR3 length equals 12 residues.

V and J are TRBV19 and TRBJ2-3, with 9 bases aligning to TRBD2. This CDR3 spans 14 amino acids. V was clipped by 4 bases and J by 3 bases; unmatched bases: 2. Germline CDR1 reads LNHDA; CDR2 reads SQIVND (reference sequence). This CDR3 is CASSTSGRTDTQYF. DNA of the CDR3: TGTGCCAGTAGTACCAGCGGGAGGACAGATACGCAGTATTTT.

CDR3 sequence reads: CSASFQGVSYEQYF. CDR3 nucleotides: TGCAGTGCTAGTTTTCAGGGTGTATCCTACGAGCAGTACTTC. V and J are TRBV20-1 and TRBJ2-7; D perhaps matches TRBD1 (5 bases). CDR3 length: 14 amino acids. V dropped 3 bases and J dropped 1 base, with 13 bases sitting between them. Germline-derived CDR1 and CDR2 are DFQATT and SNEGSKA (reference sequence).

This CDR3 reads CASSFPTGEVQFF. CDR3 nucleotides: TGTGCCAGCAGCTTTCCGACTGGTGAGGTGCAGTTCTTC. V and J are TRBV7-9 and TRBJ2-1; no reliable D call. CDR1 and CDR2 (germline): SEHNR, FQNEAQ (reference sequence). Trimming left V 3 bases short and J 12 bases short, with 15 bases between. There are 13 residues in the CDR3.

The rearrangement links TRBV5-1 to TRBJ2-1; 11 bases fit TRBD1. This CDR3 is 16 amino acids long. With 0 bases clipped from V and 3 bases from J, the junction kept 2 bases outside the gene matches. Germline V CDR1 and CDR2: SGHRS, YFSETQ. The CDR3 reads CASSLAGTGGYNEQFF. The CDR3 DNA reads as TGCGCCAGCAGCTTGGCCGGGACAGGGGGCTACAATGAGCAGTTCTTC.

A single count supports this clone. The rearrangement links TRBV5-8 to TRBJ2-7, with D unclear. V was pared by 0 bases and J by 4 bases, with 11 bases between. The CDR3 length is 14 residues. In germline, CDR1 is SGHTS, CDR2 YDEGEE. The CDR3 loop is CASSLVGRRYEQYF. The CDR3 DNA sequence: TGTGCCAGCAGCTTGGTTGGCAGAAGATACGAGCAGTACTTC.